This passage covers 16 T cell receptor beta chains from one sample sequenced in a study of blood T cell repertoires in COVID-19. Produced via immunoSEQ multiplex PCR; TCRdb's table is partial and in-frame only. The sample shows about 230,000 clones, 85% to 90% of them seen only once. Source material: peripheral blood. These receptors all stem from a man in his fifties or sixties with COVID-19, enrolled during active disease.

This chain connects TRBV5-6 to TRBJ2-4; perhaps TRBD2 as D (6 bases). The CDR3 is 18 residues long. Germline V gives CDR1 SGHDT, CDR2 YYEEEE. Trimming cost V 6 bases and J 8 bases, with 30 bases left between them. CDR3 bases: TGTGCCAGCACCCTGGTTCGGGACTCGTTTGTTGTGGAGGACATTCAGTACTTC. This sequence encodes CASTLVRDSFVVEDIQYF. The full variable domain, its missing parts supplied by reference TRBV5-6 and TRBJ2-4, is DAGVTQSPTHLIKTRGQQVTLRCSPKSGHDTVSWYQQALGQGPQFIFQYYEEEERQRGNFPDRFSGHQFPNYSSELNVNALLLGDSALYLCASTLVRDSFVVEDIQYFGAGTRLSVL.

The gene calls are TRBV28 and TRBJ1-2; a possible D gene is TRBD1 (5 bases). This CDR3 is 14 amino acids long. CDR1 MDHEN and CDR2 SYDVKM come from the germline V gene. Deletions cut 2 bases from V and 3 bases from J, with 10 bases between. CDR3 bases: TGTGCCAGCAGTTTACTCGCGGGGGACTATGGCTACACCTTC. Its translation: CASSLLAGDYGYTF.

This clone is medium-sized. CDR3: CASSIGAGGSYEQYF. In DNA, the CDR3 is TGTGCCAGTAGTATCGGAGCGGGAGGGTCCTACGAGCAGTACTTC. V usage is TRBV19 and J usage is TRBJ2-7; 10 nucleotides line up with TRBD2. The germline V gene encodes CDR1 LNHDA and CDR2 SQIVND (reference sequence). Trimming at V came to 3 bases and at J to 1 base, leaving 3 bases not matched to a gene. This CDR3 has 15 residues.

This clone appeared a few times. The gene calls are TRBV27 and TRBJ1-5; 9 nucleotides agree with TRBD1. Germline V gene lookup returns CDR1 MNHEY and CDR2 SMNVEV (reference sequence). The CDR3 extends over 16 amino acids. The V gene end was trimmed by 2 bases and the J gene end by 4 bases; junction bases not matched to a gene: 6. The CDR3 region has the DNA TGTGCCAGCAGTTTAAATCCCGGGACAGGGAATCAGCCCCAGCATTTT. Amino acid sequence: CASSLNPGTGNQPQHF.

This chain connects TRBV7-6 to TRBJ2-3; 9 bases align to TRBD2. The CDR3 runs 15 residues. V lost 4 bases to trimming and J lost 0 bases; unmatched junction nucleotides: 2. Germline lookup yields CDR1 SGHVS and CDR2 FNYEAQ. CDR3 bases: TGTGCCAGCAGCTCTCTAGCGGGGAGCACAGATACGCAGTATTTT. It yields the protein CASSSLAGSTDTQYF.

The chain employs TRBV19 and TRBJ1-5; TRBD1 is a possible D gene (5 bases). V lost 3 bases, J lost 0 bases, and 15 bases lay in between. In germline, CDR1 is LNHDA, CDR2 SQIVND (reference sequence). The CDR3 has 17 residues. The chain's CDR3 is CASSILQGAISNQPQHF. The CDR3 DNA reads as TGTGCCAGTAGTATTCTTCAGGGTGCGATTAGCAATCAGCCCCAGCATTTT.

The chain couples TRBV29-1 to TRBJ2-1, with 12 positions matching TRBD2. Trimming took 3 bases from V and 8 from J; bases not matched to a gene: 5. Germline V gene lookup returns CDR1 SQVTM and CDR2 ANQGSEA. The CDR3 runs 14 residues. CDR3 DNA: TGCAGCGTTGACACTCGACTAGCGGGAGATGAGCAGTTCTTC. Translating it yields CSVDTRLAGDEQFF.

The chain links TRBV29-1 to TRBJ2-2, with 9 bases that match TRBD2. The germline V gene has CDR1 SQVTM and CDR2 ANQGSEA. The V and J ends lost 5 bases and 1 base, in that order; junction bases with no gene match: 5. The CDR3 length is 15 residues. The CDR3 DNA is TGCAGCGTTTACCTAGCGGGGAAGAACACCGGGGAGCTGTTTTTT. This encodes CSVYLAGKNTGELFF.

The chain carries TRBV4-2 and TRBJ2-4; a weak D match, TRBD1 (5 bases). The CDR3 runs to 16 residues. The germline CDR1 and CDR2 sequences are LGHNA and YNFKEQ. The V end was cut by 5 bases, the J end by 6 bases, with 20 bases between. CDR3 loop: CASSELLGARGNIQYF. The CDR3 nucleotides are TGTGCCAGCAGCGAACTTCTAGGGGCAAGAGGAAACATTCAGTACTTC.

In this sample, this clone turned up once. The DNA of the CDR3 is TGTGCCAGCTTAGACGACAGAAGCACAGATACGCAGTATTTT. Amino acid sequence: CASLDDRSTDTQYF. The chain couples TRBV7-9 to TRBJ2-3, with D maybe TRBD1 (5 bases). Germline CDR1 is SEHNR and CDR2 is FQNEAQ (reference sequence). The CDR3 has 14 amino acids. The V end was cut by 8 bases, the J end by 0 bases, with 12 bases between. The full variable domain, in which reference TRBV7-9 and TRBJ2-3 provide the parts outside the CDR3, is DTGVSQNPRHKITKRGQNVTFRCDPISEHNRLYWYRQTLGQGPEFLTYFQNEAQLEKSRLLSDRFSAERPKGSFSTLEIQRTEQGDSAMYLCASLDDRSTDTQYFGPGTRLTVL.

This chain uses TRBV10-3 with TRBJ2-1; 10 positions match TRBD1. The CDR3 runs to 19 residues. V lost 3 bases, J lost 6 bases, and 17 bases stayed unmatched. Per the germline V gene, CDR1 is ENHRY and CDR2 is SYGVKD. DNA for the CDR3: TGTGCCATCAGTGAAATGACAGGGGGCTCCTTGAGTGGGTTCAATGAGCAGTTCTTC. Translating it yields CAISEMTGGSLSGFNEQFF.

The rearrangement links TRBV2 to TRBJ1-2; D is uncertain. Germline CDR1 is SNHLY and CDR2 is FYNNEI. V dropped 4 bases and J dropped 3 bases, with 12 bases sitting between them. The CDR3 extends over 14 amino acids. CDR3 sequence (DNA): TGTGCCAGCAGTGCTCGAGACACGTACTATGGCTACACCTTC. Translation: CASSARDTYYGYTF.

The chain carries TRBV24-1 and TRBJ2-7; TRBD1 matches at 7 bases. The CDR3 is 13 residues long. V lost 2 bases to trimming and J lost 6 bases; unmatched junction nucleotides: 3. Per the germline V gene, CDR1 is KGHDR and CDR2 is SFDVKD. The CDR3 reads CATSDYRGGEQYF. DNA of the CDR3: TGTGCCACCAGTGATTACAGGGGTGGCGAGCAGTACTTC.

This chain connects TRBV18 to TRBJ1-1; D gene ambiguous. CDR1 is KGHSH, CDR2 LQKENI, per germline. The CDR3 is 12 residues long. Trimming removed 3 bases from V and 8 bases from J, with 10 bases in between. The DNA for the CDR3 is TGTGCCAGCTCACCGGCGGCCTTCGAAGCTTTCTTT. Its protein is CASSPAAFEAFF.

The rearrangement uses TRBV27 and TRBJ1-2; no clear D. This CDR3 is built from 15 residues. The V end lost 0 bases, the J end lost 3 bases, and 11 bases lay between the germline ends. The germline V gene encodes CDR1 MNHEY and CDR2 SMNVEV (reference sequence). Here the CDR3 reads CASSLSSGLYYGYTF. The CDR3 nucleotides are TGTGCCAGCAGTTTATCTTCGGGTCTCTACTATGGCTACACCTTC.

The DNA for the CDR3 is TGTGCCAGCAGCTTACGTGTATCTCGCACAGATACGCAGTATTTT. Translated: CASSLRVSRTDTQYF. V and J are TRBV11-2 and TRBJ2-3; D remains ambiguous. Germline assignment: CDR1 SGHAT and CDR2 FQNNGV. The length of the CDR3 is 15 residues. Trimming pared 2 bases from V and 1 base from J, leaving 10 bases between.